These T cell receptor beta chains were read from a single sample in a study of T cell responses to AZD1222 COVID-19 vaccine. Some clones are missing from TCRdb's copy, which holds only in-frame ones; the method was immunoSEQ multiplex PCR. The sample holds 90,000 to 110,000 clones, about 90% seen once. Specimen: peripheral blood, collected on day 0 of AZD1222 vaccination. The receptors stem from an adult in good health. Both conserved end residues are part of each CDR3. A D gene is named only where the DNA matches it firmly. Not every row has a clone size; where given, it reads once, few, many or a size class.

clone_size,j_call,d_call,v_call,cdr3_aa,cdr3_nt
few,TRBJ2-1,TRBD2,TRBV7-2,CASSLARTSSYNEQFF,TGTGCCAGCAGCTTAGCCCGGACTAGCTCCTACAATGAGCAGTTCTTC
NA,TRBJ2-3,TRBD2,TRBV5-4,CASSLGLAGTDTQYF,TGTGCCAGCAGCTTGGGACTAGCGGGCACAGATACGCAGTATTTT
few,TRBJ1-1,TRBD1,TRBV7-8,CASSLGGGSGTEAFF,TGTGCCAGCAGCTTAGGAGGGGGCTCAGGCACTGAAGCTTTCTTT
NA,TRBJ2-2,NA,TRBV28,CASSPLPLSTGELFF,TGTGCCAGCAGTCCGCTCCCCTTATCCACCGGGGAGCTGTTTTTT
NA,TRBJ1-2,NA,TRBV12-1,CASSLDRGDGYTF,TGTGCCAGCAGCTTGGACAGGGGAGATGGCTACACCTTC
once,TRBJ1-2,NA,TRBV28,CASSLIGGYGYTF,TGTGCCAGCAGTTTAATAGGGGGCTATGGCTACACCTTC
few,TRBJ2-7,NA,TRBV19,CASSMTGFRLSEQYF,TGTGCCAGTAGTATGACGGGATTCAGGTTGTCCGAGCAGTACTTC
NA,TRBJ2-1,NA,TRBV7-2,CASSLGGGYNEQFF,TGTGCCAGCAGCTTGGGAGGGGGGTACAATGAGCAGTTCTTC
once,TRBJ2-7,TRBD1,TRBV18,CASSGTGRSYEQYF,TGTGCCAGCTCCGGGACAGGCCGTTCCTACGAGCAGTACTTC
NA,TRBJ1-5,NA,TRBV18,CASSPGYGNQPQHF,TGTGCCAGCTCACCGGGGTATGGCAATCAGCCCCAGCATTTT
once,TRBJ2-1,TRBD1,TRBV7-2,CASSSGTGGYNEQFF,TGTGCCAGCAGCTCCGGGACAGGGGGCTACAATGAGCAGTTCTTC
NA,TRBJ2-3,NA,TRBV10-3,CAIRGDGTDTQYF,TGTGCCATCAGGGGGGATGGCACAGATACGCAGTATTTT
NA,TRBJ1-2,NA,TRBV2,CASTERETGLYGYTF,TGTGCCAGCACCGAAAGGGAGACAGGCCTCTATGGCTACACCTTC
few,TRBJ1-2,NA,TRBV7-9,CASSLSVGDGYTF,TGTGCCAGCAGCTTATCTGTTGGTGACGGCTACACCTTC
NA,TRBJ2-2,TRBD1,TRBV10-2,CASSGVDRAGTGELFF,TGCGCCAGCAGTGGGGTAGACAGGGCAGGCACCGGGGAGCTGTTTTTT
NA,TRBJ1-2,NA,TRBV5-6,CASSLAGQNYGYTF,TGTGCCAGCAGCTTGGCCGGACAGAACTATGGCTACACCTTC
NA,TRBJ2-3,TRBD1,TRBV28,CASSSRDRGPVDTQYF,TGTGCCAGCAGTTCCCGGGACAGGGGGCCAGTAGATACGCAGTATTTT
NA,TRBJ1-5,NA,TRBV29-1,CSVGGYGQPQHF,TGCAGCGTTGGAGGGTATGGTCAGCCCCAGCATTTT
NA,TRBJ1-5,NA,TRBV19,CASSIDLGGQGPQHF,TGTGCCAGTAGTATAGATCTAGGTGGGCAAGGGCCCCAGCATTTT
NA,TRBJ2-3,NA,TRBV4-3,CASSQDRWLTQYF,TGCGCCAGCAGCCAAGATCGCTGGTTGACGCAGTATTTT
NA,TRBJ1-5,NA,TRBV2,CASRGATQGRYQPQHF,TGTGCCAGCAGGGGGGCCACCCAGGGGCGGTATCAGCCCCAGCATTTT
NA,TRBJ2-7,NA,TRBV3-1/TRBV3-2,CASRVGLFIYEQYF,TGTGCCAGCAGGGTGGGACTCTTTATCTACGAGCAGTACTTC
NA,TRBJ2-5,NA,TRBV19,CASSGAARETQYF,TGTGCCAGTAGTGGGGCGGCTCGGGAGACCCAGTACTTC
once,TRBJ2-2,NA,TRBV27,CASTLSVNTGELFF,TGTGCCAGCACCCTCTCAGTGAACACCGGGGAGCTGTTTTTT
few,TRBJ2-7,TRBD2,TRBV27,CASSWGSGTYEQYF,TGTGCCAGCAGTTGGGGTAGCGGGACCTACGAGCAGTACTTC
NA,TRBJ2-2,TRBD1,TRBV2,CASNDQDRGLLELFF,TGTGCCAGCAATGACCAGGACAGGGGCCTTTTGGAGCTGTTTTTT
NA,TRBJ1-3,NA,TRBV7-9,CASSLAGNTIYF,TGTGCCAGCAGCTTAGCTGGAAACACCATATATTTT
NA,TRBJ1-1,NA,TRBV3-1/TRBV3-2,CASSLVGGSASPSTEAFF,TGTGCCAGCAGCCTAGTGGGTGGGTCGGCGAGTCCGAGCACTGAAGCTTTCTTT
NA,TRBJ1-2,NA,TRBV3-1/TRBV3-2,CASSHAGGEGGGYGYTF,TGTGCCAGCAGCCACGCGGGGGGCGAGGGGGGCGGCTATGGCTACACCTTC
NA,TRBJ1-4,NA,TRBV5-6,CASSLGRGYEKLFF,TGTGCCAGCAGCCTAGGACGAGGGTATGAAAAACTGTTTTTT
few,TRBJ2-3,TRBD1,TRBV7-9,CASSSPGQSTDTQYF,TGTGCCAGCAGTAGTCCGGGACAGAGCACAGATACGCAGTATTTT
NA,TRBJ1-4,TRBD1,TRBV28,CASSGPGGNEKLFF,TGTGCCAGCAGTGGACCAGGGGGGAATGAAAAACTGTTTTTT
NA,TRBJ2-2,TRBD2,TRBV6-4,CASSDSGRGHGLAECTGELFF,TGTGCCAGCAGTGACTCGGGCAGGGGGCACGGACTAGCGGAGTGCACCGGGGAGCTGTTTTTT
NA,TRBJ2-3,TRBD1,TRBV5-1,CASSYSGQGATDTQYF,TGCGCCAGCAGCTACTCAGGACAGGGGGCGACAGATACGCAGTATTTT